The rows below give T cell receptor beta chains drawn from one sample of a study of T cells after yellow fever vaccination. TCRdb re-called the 5' RACE reads with MiXCR, one entry per CDR3 protein. Of approximately 350,000 distinct CDR3 sequences listed, around 10% are singletons. The sequencing here drew on PBMCs, taken on the day of the first yellow fever vaccination. The receptor set was obtained from a man aged 18 to 35 who received the YFV17D yellow fever vaccine. CDR3s include the opening cysteine and the closing phenylalanine or tryptophan. A D gene is named only where the DNA matches it firmly. For some rows the clone size is stated as once, few or many, or as a class when expanded; others skip it.

j_call: TRBJ2-3; v_call: TRBV5-5; d_call: TRBD2; cdr3_length: 14; clone_size: few; cdr3_nt: TGTGCCAGCACGTACGGGGGGGCTAAAGATACGCAGTATTTT; cdr3_aa: CASTYGGAKDTQYF
j_call: TRBJ2-1; v_call: TRBV4-3; d_call: TRBD2; cdr3_length: 15; clone_size: .; cdr3_nt: TGCGCCAGCAGCCACCTAGGACGGGGGGGCTGTACTCAGTTCTTC; cdr3_aa: CASSHLGRGGCTQFF
j_call: TRBJ2-7; v_call: TRBV12-3/TRBV12-4; d_call: .; cdr3_length: 12; clone_size: .; cdr3_nt: TGTGCCAGCAGTTTTGTCCCTGGCGAGCAGTACTTC; cdr3_aa: CASSFVPGEQYF
j_call: TRBJ2-2; v_call: TRBV9; d_call: TRBD1; cdr3_length: 16; clone_size: few; cdr3_nt: TGTGCCAGCAGCGTAGGGACAGGGGCGGAAACCGGGGAGCTGTTTTTT; cdr3_aa: CASSVGTGAETGELFF
j_call: TRBJ2-2; v_call: TRBV20-1; d_call: .; cdr3_length: 13; clone_size: few; cdr3_nt: TGCAGTGCTCTACAGCGGAACACCGGGGAGCTGTTTTTT; cdr3_aa: CSALQRNTGELFF
j_call: TRBJ1-2; v_call: TRBV7-2; d_call: TRBD1; cdr3_length: 14; clone_size: few; cdr3_nt: TGTGCCAGCAGCTTAGCCGTGACAGGGGATGGCTACACCTTC; cdr3_aa: CASSLAVTGDGYTF
j_call: TRBJ1-2; v_call: TRBV7-9; d_call: .; cdr3_length: 13; clone_size: .; cdr3_nt: TGTGCCAGCAGCCCTCGGGACGGCTATGGCTACACCTTC; cdr3_aa: CASSPRDGYGYTF
j_call: TRBJ2-3; v_call: TRBV29-1; d_call: TRBD1; cdr3_length: 12; clone_size: .; cdr3_nt: TGCAGCGCGGGACAGGGGGAAGATACGCAGTATTTT; cdr3_aa: CSAGQGEDTQYF
j_call: TRBJ1-1; v_call: TRBV4-1; d_call: .; cdr3_length: 16; clone_size: few; cdr3_nt: TGCGCCAGCAGCCGCCTCCCCCAGACAGTAAACACTGAAGCTTTCTTT; cdr3_aa: CASSRLPQTVNTEAFF
j_call: TRBJ2-7; v_call: TRBV7-2; d_call: .; cdr3_length: 13; clone_size: few; cdr3_nt: TGTGCCAGCAGCCTCAAGGCAGTCTCCGAGCAGTACTTC; cdr3_aa: CASSLKAVSEQYF
j_call: TRBJ1-2; v_call: TRBV4-1; d_call: TRBD1; cdr3_length: 15; clone_size: many; cdr3_nt: TGCGCCAGCAGCCAAGAATTCGGGACAGGGCTGGGCTACACCTTC; cdr3_aa: CASSQEFGTGLGYTF
j_call: TRBJ1-6; v_call: TRBV13; d_call: .; cdr3_length: 16; clone_size: few; cdr3_nt: TGTGCCAGCGGGGTTTACCGGACAGACCATAATTCACCCCTCCACTTT; cdr3_aa: CASGVYRTDHNSPLHF
j_call: TRBJ1-1; v_call: TRBV18; d_call: .; cdr3_length: 15; clone_size: .; cdr3_nt: TGTGCCAGCTCACCACTCTCGACAGGGAACACTGAAGCTTTCTTT; cdr3_aa: CASSPLSTGNTEAFF
j_call: TRBJ1-3; v_call: TRBV20-1; d_call: TRBD1; cdr3_length: 14; clone_size: few; cdr3_nt: TGCAGTGCTAGACGTCGGACAGGGGAAAACACCATATATTTT; cdr3_aa: CSARRRTGENTIYF
j_call: TRBJ2-6; v_call: TRBV6-1; d_call: TRBD2; cdr3_length: 17; clone_size: .; cdr3_nt: TGTGCCAGCACCCCGGGGGGATACTACTCTGGGGCCAACGTCCTGACTTTC; cdr3_aa: CASTPGGYYSGANVLTF
j_call: TRBJ1-1; v_call: TRBV10-3; d_call: TRBD1; cdr3_length: 16; clone_size: few; cdr3_nt: TGTGCCATCAGTGACCGGGACAGGGCTCCGAACACTGAAGCTTTCTTT; cdr3_aa: CAISDRDRAPNTEAFF
j_call: TRBJ2-7; v_call: TRBV29-1; d_call: .; cdr3_length: 12; clone_size: .; cdr3_nt: TGCAGCGCGCTGGACAGCTTCTACGAGCAGTACTTC; cdr3_aa: CSALDSFYEQYF